The rows below give T cell receptor beta chains drawn from one sample of a study of blood T cell repertoires in COVID-19. The table came from immunoSEQ multiplex PCR; TCRdb's copy has only in-frame clones and leaves some out. The sample has under 150,000 clones; approximately 83% are singletons. Sequences were obtained from peripheral blood. Receptors were obtained from a woman in her forties or fifties who had recovered from COVID-19. Each CDR3 is given with its conserved first and last residue.

cdr3_aa j_call v_call
CASSQVPQSNEKLFF TRBJ1-4 TRBV4-1
CASSLLGTMTDTQYF TRBJ2-3 TRBV7-3
CASSVLQGGDNGYTF TRBJ1-2 TRBV9
CASSLRFYRTSGNEQYF TRBJ2-7 TRBV3-1/TRBV3-2
CASRLGTPNYGYTF TRBJ1-2 TRBV2
CASSATGGQGDTQYF TRBJ2-3 TRBV6-4
CASSLLAGSSEQYF TRBJ2-7 TRBV19
CAISETASSINSPLHF TRBJ1-6 TRBV10-3
CASSEKWFASGGARDTQYF TRBJ2-3 TRBV7-8
CASSPQGTDNQPQHF TRBJ1-5 TRBV18
CASSQDPAYEQYF TRBJ2-7 TRBV3-1/TRBV3-2
CAWTSGGNEQFF TRBJ2-1 TRBV30
CAISGTGTNEKLFF TRBJ1-4 TRBV10-3
CSAPGQGNYGYTF TRBJ1-2 TRBV29-1
CASSFNSGNTIYF TRBJ1-3 TRBV5-1
CASTVEYRVHYGYTF TRBJ1-2 TRBV9
CSVLDSIYGYTF TRBJ1-2 TRBV29-1
CASSSNRGTVF TRBJ2-1 TRBV11-2
CASEANGNTIYF TRBJ1-3 TRBV19
CASSSPGAGATDTQYF TRBJ2-3 TRBV5-1
CASSQMTGTNTGELFF TRBJ2-2 TRBV4-3
CASSPSGNTIYF TRBJ1-3 TRBV7-9
CATSRAGVGYNEQFF TRBJ2-1 TRBV15
CASSKTGDTEAFF TRBJ1-1 TRBV27
CASSLLGYNEQFF TRBJ2-1 TRBV12-3/TRBV12-4
CASSQTSGGPPYTDTQYF TRBJ2-3 TRBV3-1/TRBV3-2
CASTLSTSGRTDTQYF TRBJ2-3 TRBV3-1/TRBV3-2
CASSLYPTGSEFF TRBJ2-1 TRBV28
CATKSGSGYNEQFF TRBJ2-1 TRBV19
CASSQLGLPPGNTIYF TRBJ1-3 TRBV4-1
CASATGGGYTF TRBJ1-2 TRBV6-1
CASARTGYGYTF TRBJ1-2 TRBV6-5
CARLGGRYNEQFF TRBJ2-1 TRBV2
CASSSAGQARTETQYF TRBJ2-5 TRBV7-2
CASSPGASDSPLHF TRBJ1-6 TRBV18
CASSRQGNRAYGYTF TRBJ1-2 TRBV18
CASSALTGDQPQHF TRBJ1-5 TRBV2
CASSENRGETQYF TRBJ2-5 TRBV2
CSVSTGLFYEQYF TRBJ2-7 TRBV29-1
CASSQGGGTEAFF TRBJ1-1 TRBV3-1/TRBV3-2
CASREQYTEAFF TRBJ1-1 TRBV19
CASSPVGGQGYTDTQYF TRBJ2-3 TRBV18